The 8 T cell receptor beta chains listed next were all sequenced from one sample in a study of radiation and T cells in renal cell carcinoma. Time point in this sample: blood 4 weeks post-SBRT, at nephrectomy. Specified treatment: 15 Gy SBRT to primary tumor, nephrectomy 4 weeks later. Clones were sequenced by immunoSEQ multiplex PCR, and TCRdb holds only the in-frame ones, with some missing. The data show roughly 90,000 clones, with roughly 80% seen just once and 9.4% held by the top ten. Sample: blood, taken from a patient whose treatment included radiotherapy and nephrectomy. The receptors shown here come from a man aged 50-60 years with renal cell carcinoma.

The chain is built from TRBV4-1 and TRBJ2-7; TRBD2 is a possible D gene (7 bases). V lost 0 bases and J 3 bases, leaving 18 bases between the germline ends. CDR3 length: 17 amino acids. Per the germline V gene, CDR1 is MGHRA and CDR2 is YSYEKL. The DNA for the CDR3 is TGCGCCAGCAGCCAAGAAGCCCCGGGGGGCCACCACTACGAGCAGTACTTC. Translated, it gives CASSQEAPGGHHYEQYF.

This chain uses TRBV4-1 with TRBJ2-5, with TRBD2 matching 15 bases. The CDR3 has 19 amino acids. The V gene end was trimmed by 2 bases and the J gene end by 1 base; junction bases not matched to a gene: 8. CDR1 is MGHRA and CDR2 is YSYEKL in the germline V gene. This CDR3 reads CASSQLGLAGGHTQETQYF. The CDR3 DNA follows: TGCGCCAGCAGCCAACTGGGACTAGCGGGGGGCCATACCCAAGAGACCCAGTACTTC.

The chain recombines TRBV9 with TRBJ1-1; 8 bases are shared with TRBD1. CDR3 size: 14 residues. CDR1 SGDLS and CDR2 YYNGEE come from the germline V gene. V trimming: 3 bases; J trimming: 0 bases; junction bases outside the gene matches: 1. The CDR3 DNA reads as TGTGCCAGCAGCGGACAGGGGCTGAACACTGAAGCTTTCTTT. As protein: CASSGQGLNTEAFF.

V is TRBV7-3 and J is TRBJ2-2; possibly TRBD1 for D (6 bases). The CDR3 has 15 amino acids. The germline V and J ends were trimmed by 5 bases and 0 bases, with 10 bases remaining between them. Germline CDR1 and CDR2: SGHTA and FQGTGA. This CDR3 is CASSEDSTNTGELFF. As DNA, the CDR3 is TGTGCCAGCAGCGAGGACAGTACGAACACCGGGGAGCTGTTTTTT.

The chain links TRBV27 to TRBJ1-1; D perhaps matches TRBD1 (6 bases). This CDR3 is built from 13 residues. V was cut by 2 bases and J by 3 bases, with 7 bases left in between. CDR1 MNHEY and CDR2 SMNVEV come from the germline V gene (reference sequence). In DNA form, the CDR3 reads TGTGCCAGCAGTTTAGCAGGGGACACTGAAGCTTTCTTT. Translating it yields CASSLAGDTEAFF.

The count of this clone is one. V is TRBV28 and J is TRBJ1-2, with no clear D. Germline CDR1 is MDHEN and CDR2 is SYDVKM. This CDR3 region has 15 residues. Trimming removed 2 bases at V and 0 bases at J, with 10 bases between. CDR3 residues: CASSLEALANYGYTF. As DNA, the CDR3 is TGTGCCAGCAGTTTAGAAGCCCTAGCTAACTATGGCTACACCTTC.

This chain joins TRBV7-2 and TRBJ2-1; D possibly corresponds to TRBD1 (7 bases). Looked up from germline, CDR1 is SGHTA and CDR2 is FQGNSA. The CDR3 length is 15 residues. Deletions cut 5 bases from V and 6 bases from J, with 17 bases between. DNA of the CDR3: TGTGCCAGCAGCGGACCGGGCCAGGGGGGCAATGAGCAGTTCTTC. Residues: CASSGPGQGGNEQFF.

This clone was detected only a few times. The chain joins TRBV7-3 to TRBJ1-1; D perhaps matches TRBD1 (5 bases). The length of the CDR3 is 16 residues. Germline V lookup: CDR1 SGHTA, CDR2 FQGTGA. The V gene lost 1 base and the J gene lost 0 bases, with 12 bases spanning the gap. The CDR3 DNA reads TGTGCCAGCAGCTTAAACTCGCAGGGAATGAACACTGAAGCTTTCTTT. Amino acid sequence: CASSLNSQGMNTEAFF.